These 18 T cell receptor beta chains were all obtained from the same sample, sequenced in a study of vaccination and CD4 T cells after COVID-19. Researchers used the Oncomine TCR Beta short-read assay to sequence DNA from cultured CD4+ T cells. TCRdb reprocessed the PCR reads with MiXCR, giving one entry per CDR3 protein. Here the sample spans 6,500 to 7,500 distinct CDR3 sequences, about two fifths being singletons. Antigen specificity for these receptors is unknown. The treatment is: roughly ten-day PBMC culture with coronavirus spike peptide pools or control peptides (ViraFEST assay). An unexposed donor provided the CD4+ T cells, which were collected before the COVID-19 pandemic (2011-2018). The specimen sequenced was CD4+ T cells from blood, cultured in vitro. The receptors were sampled from a human donor in good health.

V and J are TRBV6-4 and TRBJ2-5, with 12 bases matching TRBD2. V trimming: 8 bases; J trimming: 4 bases; junction bases outside the gene matches: 8. Germline values: CDR1 MRHNA, CDR2 SNTAGT. The CDR3 has 15 residues. The CDR3 sequence is CASSRTSGEAETQYF. The CDR3 coding sequence is TGTGCCAGCTCACGGACTAGCGGGGAGGCAGAGACCCAGTACTTC.

The chain carries TRBV6-5 and TRBJ1-2; no clear D. CDR3 length: 17 amino acids. Trimming took off 2 bases at V and 4 bases at J, with 20 bases between the two ends. Germline V gene data show CDR1 as MNHEY and CDR2 as SVGAGI. The CDR3 sequence: CASSYGATDSPLYGYTF. The CDR3 DNA reads TGTGCCAGCAGTTACGGTGCAACAGACTCGCCTCTCTATGGCTACACCTTC.

This clonotype has more than one count but fewer than ten. The J gene is TRBJ1-5, the V gene TRBV20-1; maybe TRBD1 (6 bases). V was clipped by 3 bases and J by 8 bases, with 14 bases between them. In germline, CDR1 is DFQATT, CDR2 SNEGSKA (reference sequence). This CDR3 region has 13 residues. In DNA, the CDR3 is TGCAGTGCTAGTAGGGACACCTATAAGCCCCAGCATTTT. Its protein product is CSASRDTYKPQHF.

This chain links TRBV20-1 with TRBJ1-6; the D is unclear. This CDR3 comprises 14 residues. Trimming stripped 5 bases from V and 7 bases from J, with 15 bases between. CDR1 and CDR2 (germline): DFQATT, SNEGSKA (reference sequence). This CDR3 reads CSASLRHTNSPLHF. The CDR3 DNA follows: TGCAGTGCTTCACTGAGACATACAAATTCACCCCTCCACTTT.

This clonotype appeared a few times. The chain is built from TRBV20-1 and TRBJ2-1; D might be TRBD2 (5 bases). The CDR3 is 14 amino acids. Trimming shortened V by 7 bases and J by 5 bases, and 18 bases separated the two germline ends. Germline CDR1 DFQATT, CDR2 SNEGSKA (reference sequence). CDR3 region: CSGRASGNNNEQFF. The CDR3 nucleotides are TGCAGTGGGAGAGCCTCCGGGAACAACAATGAGCAGTTCTTC.

The chain is built from TRBV20-1 and TRBJ2-2, with D tentatively TRBD1 (5 bases). This CDR3 contains 15 residues. V lost 2 bases, J lost 0 bases, and 10 bases lay in between. Germline assignment: CDR1 DFQATT and CDR2 SNEGSKA (reference sequence). DNA for the CDR3: TGCAGTGCTAGAAGGACAACCCCGAACACCGGGGAGCTGTTTTTT. Amino acid sequence: CSARRTTPNTGELFF.

This clonotype has just a few counts. Here the CDR3 reads CASSEPGMHTEAFF. CDR3 DNA sequence: TGTGCCAGCAGTGAACCCGGGATGCACACTGAAGCTTTCTTT. This chain uses TRBV25-1 with TRBJ1-1; D uncertain. V dropped 2 bases and J dropped 3 bases, with 10 bases sitting between them. The CDR3 contains 14 residues. Germline V gives CDR1 MGHDK, CDR2 SYGVNS.

The rearrangement links TRBV6-4 to TRBJ2-2, with 7 bases that match TRBD1. With 5 bases clipped from V and 3 bases from J, the junction kept 3 bases outside the gene matches. Germline V gene lookup returns CDR1 MRHNA and CDR2 SNTAGT. This CDR3 contains 14 residues. In nucleotides, the CDR3 is TGTGCCAGCAGTTCAGGACAGGACACCGGGGAGCTGTTTTTT. Protein: CASSSGQDTGELFF.

This clonotype showed up just a few times. This rearrangement joins TRBV5-8 to TRBJ1-5, with 7 bases that match TRBD1. Germline V gives CDR1 SGHTS, CDR2 YDEGEE. The J segment lost 8 bases and the V segment lost 7 bases, leaving 12 bases of the junction unmatched. The length of the CDR3 is 14 residues. The CDR3: CASRLDRAGKPQHF. For the CDR3, the DNA is TGTGCCAGCCGACTCGACAGGGCAGGGAAGCCCCAGCATTTT.

The DNA for the CDR3 is TGTGCCAGCAGCTCGCAATCCTGGGCCGGAAACACCATATATTTT. Translated: CASSSQSWAGNTIYF. This rearrangement joins TRBV7-8 to TRBJ1-3; D is unclear. The CDR3 length is 15 residues. Trimming stripped 4 bases from V and 4 bases from J, with 14 bases between. The germline V gene encodes CDR1 SGHVS and CDR2 FQNEAQ.

The chain combines TRBV19 with TRBJ1-2; D remains unclear. CDR1 and CDR2 (germline): LNHDA, SQIVND (reference sequence). This CDR3 comprises 11 residues. Trimming took 3 bases from V and 6 from J, leaving 5 bases between them. CDR3 sequence (DNA): TGTGCCAGTAGTATGTCTCATGGCTACACCTTC. Its translation: CASSMSHGYTF.

The CDR3 loop reads CSAPDREWGAGELFF. CDR3 coding DNA: TGCAGTGCTCCCGACAGGGAGTGGGGTGCCGGGGAGCTGTTTTTT. The V and J genes are TRBV20-1 and TRBJ2-2, with 7 bases fitting TRBD1. The ends lost 5 bases at V and 6 bases at J; junction bases unmatched: 12. Germline V gene data show CDR1 as DFQATT and CDR2 as SNEGSKA (reference sequence). The CDR3 spans 15 residues.

The chain recombines TRBV6-1 with TRBJ1-1; 8 bases agree with TRBD1. V lost 8 bases to trimming and J lost 6 bases; unmatched junction nucleotides: 11. The CDR3 is 14 residues long. From germline, CDR1 is MNHNS and CDR2 SASEGT. CDR3 DNA sequence: TGTGCCAGCGAACCGAACAGGGGGTTTGCTGAAGCTTTCTTT. Amino acid sequence: CASEPNRGFAEAFF.

This clonotype has just a few counts. The V call is TRBV19, the J call TRBJ1-5, with TRBD1 matching over 9 bases. Trimming removed 4 bases from V and 4 bases from J; junction bases left unmatched: 2. The CDR3 totals 14 residues. CDR1 and CDR2 from the germline V gene are LNHDA and SQIVND (reference sequence). The CDR3: CASSTGQGNQPQHF. The CDR3 DNA sequence: TGTGCCAGTAGTACAGGACAGGGGAATCAGCCCCAGCATTTT.

Only a few counts were recorded for this clonotype. This chain's CDR3 is CASSRDAGGYTF. CDR3 DNA sequence: TGTGCCAGCAGCCGCGATGCGGGTGGCTACACCTTC. The chain combines TRBV6-1 with TRBJ1-2; D not resolved. The CDR3 totals 12 residues. V was clipped by 6 bases and J by 7 bases, with 12 bases between them. Germline CDR1 MNHNS, CDR2 SASEGT.

This chain connects TRBV11-2 to TRBJ1-1; D possibly corresponds to TRBD1 (5 bases). From germline, CDR1 is SGHAT and CDR2 FQNNGV. V was trimmed by 5 bases and J by 3 bases, leaving 13 bases between them. The CDR3 spans 14 residues. The CDR3 nucleotides are TGTGCCAGCAGCCGTGGACACCCGGACACTGAAGCTTTCTTT. It specifies CASSRGHPDTEAFF.

This clonotype came up a few times. This chain links TRBV19 with TRBJ1-1, with 11 bases that match TRBD1. V trimming: 7 bases; J trimming: 11 bases; junction bases outside the gene matches: 3. This CDR3 region has 11 residues. Germline CDR1 reads LNHDA; CDR2 reads SQIVND (reference sequence). This chain's CDR3 is CASTRDRGAFF. The CDR3 nucleotides are TGTGCCAGTACCAGGGACAGGGGGGCTTTCTTT.

In this sample, this clonotype turned up a few times. The genes are TRBV2 and TRBJ1-2; a weak D match, TRBD1 (5 bases). With 11 bases removed from V and 5 bases from J, the gap between germline ends came to 18 bases. Per the germline V gene, CDR1 is SNHLY and CDR2 is FYNNEI. The CDR3 totals 13 residues. The CDR3 is CACGRDGPYGYTF. The CDR3, as DNA: TGTGCCTGCGGCCGGGACGGTCCATATGGCTACACCTTC.